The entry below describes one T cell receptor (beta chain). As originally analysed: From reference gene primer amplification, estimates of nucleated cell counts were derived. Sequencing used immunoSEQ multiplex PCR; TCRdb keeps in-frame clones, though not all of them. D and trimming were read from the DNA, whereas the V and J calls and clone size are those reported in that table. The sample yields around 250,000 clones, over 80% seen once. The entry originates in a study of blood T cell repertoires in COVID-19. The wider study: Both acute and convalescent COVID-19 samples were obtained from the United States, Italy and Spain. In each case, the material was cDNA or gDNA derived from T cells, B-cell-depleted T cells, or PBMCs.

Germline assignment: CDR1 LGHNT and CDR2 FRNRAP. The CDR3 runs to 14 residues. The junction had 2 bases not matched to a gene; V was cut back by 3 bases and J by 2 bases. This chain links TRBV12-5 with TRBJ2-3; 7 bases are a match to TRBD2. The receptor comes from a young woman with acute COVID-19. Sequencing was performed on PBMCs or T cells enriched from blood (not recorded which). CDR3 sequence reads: CASGFGLDTDTQYF. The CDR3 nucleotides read TGTGCTAGTGGTTTTGGACTAGACACAGATACGCAGTATTTT.